This entry concerns a single T cell receptor beta chain. Its antigen is currently unknown. The use of a sample-barcoded 5' primer and a J-beta primer mix characterized a second PCR of about 7 to 12 cycles. Every cDNA was tagged by a template-switch adaptor with 12 random nucleotides. MiXCR was run by TCRdb on the 5' RACE reads, yielding one entry per CDR3 protein. This table has 600,000 to 1,000,000 distinct CDR3 sequences, roughly 64% appearing once. The data derive from a study of blood T cells in healthy people across ages. General observations from the study: Older individuals had lower TCR beta diversity per million T cells (the decline was roughly linear).

Healthy Caucasian individuals from Russia aged about 6 to 95 were enrolled as donors. The CDR3 has 13 residues. Germline V CDR1 and CDR2: DFQATT, SNEGSKA (reference sequence). The receptor was derived from a man aged 25-40 years in good health. Sequencing used blood. The chain employs TRBV20-1 and TRBJ2-4; TRBD2 matches 9 bases. The J call is in doubt because the DNA end fits TRBJ2-7 better. The CDR3 DNA is TGCAGTGCTTCTCCAGCGGGAGGATACGAGCAGTACTTC. Translation: CSASPAGGYEQYF.